The 24 T cell receptor beta chains below come from one sample, sequenced in a study of human versus mouse CDR3 diversity and MHC coevolution. This table comes from immunoSEQ multiplex PCR, and its TCRdb copy is limited to in-frame clones, with some not included. This table holds about 60,000 clones, around 94% found once. The sequencing sample was made of naive CD4+ T cells from blood. The subset here: CD45RO-negative CD62L-positive naive CD4 T cells. Source of these receptors: a person between 55 and 69 years old in good health.

The CDR3 region has the DNA TGCGCCAGCAGCTTGGATGGCAGGGGGTATGGCTACACCTTC. Translating it yields CASSLDGRGYGYTF. The J gene is TRBJ1-2, the V gene TRBV5-1; 7 bases agree with TRBD1. This CDR3 has 14 amino acids. V lost 0 bases, J lost 5 bases, and 4 bases stayed unmatched. Germline CDR1 and CDR2: SGHRS and YFSETQ.

The J gene is TRBJ2-3, the V gene TRBV10-3; TRBD2 might be the D (6 bases). Germline V lookup: CDR1 ENHRY, CDR2 SYGVKD. This CDR3 has 15 amino acids. V was shortened by 11 bases and J by 2 bases, with 20 bases between the two germline ends. For the CDR3, the DNA is TGTGCCGCTGCACCTCCCGGGACTCTCACAGATACGCAGTATTTT. This sequence encodes CAAAPPGTLTDTQYF.

The chain is built from TRBV11-2 and TRBJ2-1, with 7 bases lining up with TRBD2. This CDR3 has 14 residues. V was pared by 0 bases and J by 6 bases, with 2 bases of the junction left unmatched. Germline loops: CDR1 SGHAT, CDR2 FQNNGV. This CDR3 is CASSLDRGSNEQFF. CDR3 nucleotide sequence: TGTGCCAGCAGCTTAGATCGCGGGAGCAATGAGCAGTTCTTC.

CDR3 amino acids: CASSPGQGRDTQYF. Here the CDR3 DNA reads TGTGCCAGCAGCCCGGGACAGGGACGAGATACGCAGTATTTT. V gene TRBV11-2 combines with J gene TRBJ2-3; 9 nucleotides align to TRBD1. Germline V lookup: CDR1 SGHAT, CDR2 FQNNGV. The V and J ends lost 5 bases and 5 bases, in that order; junction bases with no gene match: 5. CDR3 length: 14 amino acids. Using reference TRBV11-2 and TRBJ2-3 for the parts outside the CDR3, the full variable domain is EAGVAQSPRYKIIEKRQSVAFWCNPISGHATLYWYQQILGQGPKLLIQFQNNGVVDDSQLPKDRFSAERLKGVDSTLKIQPAKLEDSAVYLCASSPGQGRDTQYFGPGTRLTVL.

The rearrangement uses TRBV5-4 and TRBJ2-2; 10 nucleotides line up with TRBD2. The CDR3 is 16 amino acids. V gave up 4 bases and J gave up 1 base; unmatched junction bases: 4. From germline, CDR1 is SGHNT and CDR2 YYREEE (reference sequence). The CDR3 region has the DNA TGTGCCAGCAGCGCGGGACTAGCGCTGAACACCGGGGAGCTGTTTTTT. Translated: CASSAGLALNTGELFF.

The rearrangement links TRBV5-1 to TRBJ2-3; TRBD1 matches 7 bases. CDR3 length equals 15 residues. Germline CDR1 reads SGHRS; CDR2 reads YFSETQ. Germline trimming cut 2 bases from V and 3 bases from J; bases unmatched to any gene: 6. The CDR3 DNA reads as TGCGCCAGCAGCTTACAAACAGGGGTGACAGATACGCAGTATTTT. It yields the protein CASSLQTGVTDTQYF. The whole variable domain, filled in from reference TRBV5-1 and TRBJ2-3, reads KAGVTQTPRYLIKTRGQQVTLSCSPISGHRSVSWYQQTPGQGLQFLFEYFSETQRNKGNFPGRFSGRQFSNSRSEMNVSTLELGDSALYLCASSLQTGVTDTQYFGPGTRLTVL.

This chain connects TRBV19 to TRBJ1-5; TRBD1 matches at 7 bases. V was pared by 7 bases and J by 0 bases, with 6 bases of the junction left unmatched. CDR1 is LNHDA and CDR2 is SQIVND in the germline V gene (reference sequence). This CDR3 has 15 residues. This CDR3 is CASKQGVNSNQPQHF. The CDR3 DNA follows: TGTGCCAGTAAGCAGGGGGTTAATAGCAATCAGCCCCAGCATTTT.

The count of this clone is one. V gene TRBV7-2 combines with J gene TRBJ2-1, with TRBD2 identical over 11 bases. Germline V gene lookup returns CDR1 SGHTA and CDR2 FQGNSA. V shed 5 bases, J shed 6 bases, and the junction held 6 bases outside the gene matches. The CDR3 is 15 amino acids. Written as DNA, the CDR3 is TGTGCCAGCAGCCTGGCTAGCGGGAGGTTCAATGAGCAGTTCTTC. Encoded protein: CASSLASGRFNEQFF.

The V and J genes are TRBV5-1 and TRBJ2-6; D unclear. The germline CDR1 and CDR2 sequences are SGHRS and YFSETQ. This CDR3 has 15 residues. V was cut by 2 bases and J by 0 bases, with 6 bases left in between. CDR3: CASSLQPSGANVLTF. The CDR3 nucleotides are TGCGCCAGCAGCTTACAGCCCTCTGGGGCCAACGTCCTGACTTTC.

The CDR3 bases are TGTGCCAGTAGTATCCCACAGGGTGTTAGGGAGCTGTTTTTT. This encodes CASSIPQGVRELFF. The chain joins TRBV19 to TRBJ2-2, with D possibly being TRBD1 (6 bases). The CDR3 has 14 amino acids. Looked up from germline, CDR1 is LNHDA and CDR2 is SQIVND (reference sequence). Trimming took 3 bases from V and 9 from J, leaving 14 bases between them.

This clone was recorded only once. This chain links TRBV18 with TRBJ2-5, with D hard to call. Germline loops: CDR1 KGHSH, CDR2 LQKENI. The CDR3 spans 13 residues. Trimming took 1 base from V and 5 from J, leaving 8 bases between them. Here the CDR3 reads CASSPRLDETQYF. The DNA for the CDR3 is TGTGCCAGCTCACCACGCCTAGATGAGACCCAGTACTTC.

The gene calls are TRBV19 and TRBJ1-5; D possibly corresponds to TRBD1 (5 bases). V dropped 6 bases and J dropped 2 bases, with 14 bases sitting between them. Germline CDR1 reads LNHDA; CDR2 reads SQIVND (reference sequence). This CDR3 is 15 amino acids long. CDR3 sequence reads: CASRTPGLGNQPQHF. The CDR3 DNA sequence: TGTGCCAGTAGGACCCCGGGACTTGGCAATCAGCCCCAGCATTTT.

As DNA, the CDR3 is TGTGCCTGGAGTGTAGCGGGAGTGAGGATGAATGAGCAGTTCTTC. Translated, it gives CAWSVAGVRMNEQFF. The chain links TRBV30 to TRBJ2-1, with TRBD2 matching 8 bases. After removal of 0 bases from V and 7 bases from J, the junction contained 8 bases not matched to a gene. CDR3 size: 15 residues. Germline CDR1 reads GTSNPN; CDR2 reads SVGIG (reference sequence).

The chain couples TRBV4-1 to TRBJ2-3, with TRBD2 matching over 12 bases. This CDR3 spans 16 amino acids. Germline V gene sequence: CDR1 MGHRA, CDR2 YSYEKL. V was pared by 2 bases and J by 6 bases, with 6 bases of the junction left unmatched. For the CDR3, the DNA is TGCGCCAGCAGCCAAAGGACTAGCGGGATGGGGGATACGCAGTATTTT. Translating it yields CASSQRTSGMGDTQYF.

CDR3 coding DNA: TGTGCCAGCAGCCTAGCGGGGGGCAATCAGCCCCAGCATTTT. This codes for CASSLAGGNQPQHF. V is TRBV5-4 and J is TRBJ1-5, with D tentatively TRBD1 (5 bases). V dropped 4 bases and J dropped 2 bases, with 10 bases sitting between them. Germline loops: CDR1 SGHNT, CDR2 YYREEE (reference sequence). There are 14 residues in the CDR3.

This clone appeared a few times. CDR3 nucleotides: TGTGCCAGCAGCAAAGATAGCCCAAGGACGGGGGACTATGGCTACACCTTC. This sequence encodes CASSKDSPRTGDYGYTF. The rearrangement links TRBV21-1 to TRBJ1-2. TRBV21-1 represents a pseudogene. This CDR3 has 17 amino acids.

The chain employs TRBV9 and TRBJ2-6; a possible D gene is TRBD2 (6 bases). Trimming took off 0 bases at V and 1 base at J, with 8 bases between the two ends. CDR3 length: 16 residues. Per germline, CDR1 SGDLS and CDR2 YYNGEE. The CDR3: CASSVVAGSGANVLTF. The CDR3 DNA is TGTGCCAGCAGCGTAGTGGCGGGATCTGGGGCCAACGTCCTGACTTTC. The full variable domain, its missing parts supplied by reference TRBV9 and TRBJ2-6, is DSGVTQTPKHLITATGQRVTLRCSPRSGDLSVYWYQQSLDQGLQFLIQYYNGEERAKGNILERFSAQQFPDLHSELNLSSLELGDSALYFCASSVVAGSGANVLTFGAGSRLTVL.

The chain carries TRBV15 and TRBJ1-4; TRBD1 matches at 9 bases. The germline gives CDR1 LNHNV, CDR2 YYDKDF (reference sequence). This CDR3 is built from 14 residues. J lost 3 bases, V lost 5 bases, and 1 base had no gene match. The CDR3 spells CATSRDRANEKLFF. Written as DNA, the CDR3 is TGTGCCACCAGCCGGGACAGGGCTAATGAAAAACTGTTTTTT.

As regards this clone: The sample contains more than one DNA sequence encoding this CDR3. V is TRBV29-1 and J is TRBJ2-7, with 8 bases identical to TRBD1. The CDR3 has 12 residues. Unmatched junction bases numbered 4, after V lost 4 bases and J lost 5 bases. The germline V gene encodes CDR1 SQVTM and CDR2 ANQGSEA. Here the CDR3 reads CSVGQGADEQYF. Here the CDR3 DNA reads TGCAGCGTTGGCCAGGGGGCGGACGAGCAGTACTTC.

The genes are TRBV7-3 and TRBJ2-7; 7 nucleotides agree with TRBD2. The germline V gene has CDR1 SGHTA and CDR2 FQGTGA. This CDR3 is built from 17 residues. After removal of 3 bases from V and 2 bases from J, the junction contained 13 bases not matched to a gene. The CDR3 protein is CASSFVWGGPGTYEQYF. CDR3 DNA: TGTGCCAGCAGCTTCGTATGGGGAGGGCCAGGTACCTACGAGCAGTACTTC.

The chain employs TRBV5-1 and TRBJ2-5, with 14 bases that match TRBD2. The germline V gene has CDR1 SGHRS and CDR2 YFSETQ. J lost 2 bases, V lost 0 bases, and 9 bases had no gene match. The CDR3 covers 19 residues. Here the CDR3 DNA reads TGCGCCAGCAGCTTGGGGACTAGCGGGAGGATACTGAAGCAAGAGACCCAGTACTTC. Translation gives CASSLGTSGRILKQETQYF.

V is TRBV27 and J is TRBJ2-1; D possibly corresponds to TRBD1 (6 bases). The V end was cut by 5 bases, the J end by 0 bases, with 14 bases between. The CDR3 spans 16 residues. From germline, CDR1 is MNHEY and CDR2 SMNVEV (reference sequence). The CDR3 sequence is CASSRGGQSSYNEQFF. CDR3 in DNA: TGTGCCAGCAGTCGAGGAGGACAGAGCTCCTACAATGAGCAGTTCTTC.

The chain employs TRBV14 and TRBJ2-5; TRBD2 agrees at 12 bases. V was clipped by 0 bases and J by 0 bases; unmatched bases: 11. Per germline, CDR1 SGHDN and CDR2 FVKESK. The CDR3 runs 20 residues. The chain's CDR3 is CASSQDPLAGGWGDQETQYF. The CDR3 nucleotides are TGTGCCAGCAGCCAAGACCCACTAGCGGGAGGATGGGGGGACCAAGAGACCCAGTACTTC.

The chain combines TRBV6-5 with TRBJ2-7, with 11 bases lining up with TRBD1. Germline V gives CDR1 MNHEY, CDR2 SVGAGI. The CDR3 runs to 15 residues. The V segment lost 5 bases and the J segment 4 bases; nucleotides outside the gene matches: 7. DNA for the CDR3: TGTGCCAGCAGTGCCGGGACAGGGGGTAGGTACGAGCAGTACTTC. This translates into CASSAGTGGRYEQYF.